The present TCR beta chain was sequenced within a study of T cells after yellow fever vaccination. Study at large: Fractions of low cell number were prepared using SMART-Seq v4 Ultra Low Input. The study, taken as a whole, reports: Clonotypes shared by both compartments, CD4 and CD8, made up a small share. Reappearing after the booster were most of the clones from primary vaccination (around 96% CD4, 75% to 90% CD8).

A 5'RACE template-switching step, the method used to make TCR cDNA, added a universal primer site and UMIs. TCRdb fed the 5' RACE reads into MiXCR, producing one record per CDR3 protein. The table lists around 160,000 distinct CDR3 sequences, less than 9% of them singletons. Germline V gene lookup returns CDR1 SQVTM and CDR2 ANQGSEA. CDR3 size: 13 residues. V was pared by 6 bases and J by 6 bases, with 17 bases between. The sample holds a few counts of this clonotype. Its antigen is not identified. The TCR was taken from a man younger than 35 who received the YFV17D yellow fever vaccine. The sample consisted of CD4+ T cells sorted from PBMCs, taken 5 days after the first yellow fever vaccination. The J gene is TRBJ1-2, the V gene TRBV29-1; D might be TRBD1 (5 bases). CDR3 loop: CSVIGTMVHGYTF. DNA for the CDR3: TGCAGCGTAATAGGGACGATGGTGCATGGCTACACCTTC.